This passage covers 9 T cell receptor beta chains from one sample sequenced in a study of CD8 T cells in Susac syndrome. RNA amounts of 0.5 to 1 ug underwent reverse transcription with random hexamers. TCRdb itself ran the immunoSEQ multiplex PCR reads through MiXCR, one entry per CDR3 protein. Of under 200,000 distinct CDR3 sequences detected, 90% to 95% appear once; the ten largest clones hold 0.1%. Sequencing input: CD4+ T cells from PBMCs. These TCRs come from a human donor in good health.

The V and J genes are TRBV20-1 and TRBJ2-2; 9 bases fit TRBD1. Germline V gene lookup returns CDR1 DFQATT and CDR2 SNEGSKA (reference sequence). This CDR3 has 13 amino acids. V shed 5 bases, J shed 5 bases, and the junction held 3 bases outside the gene matches. The CDR3 protein is CSAGGQGTGELFF. In nucleotides, the CDR3 is TGCAGTGCTGGCGGACAGGGGACCGGGGAGCTGTTTTTT.

The rearrangement joins TRBV4-3 to TRBJ1-2; D remains ambiguous. The CDR3 contains 12 residues. Per germline, CDR1 LGHNA and CDR2 YSLEER. V gave up 3 bases and J gave up 7 bases, with 9 bases separating them. CDR3 protein: CASSHPQRGYTF. The CDR3 DNA reads as TGCGCCAGCAGCCACCCCCAGCGTGGCTACACCTTC.

The chain combines TRBV30 with TRBJ2-6; no firm D call. The CDR3 is 13 amino acids. CDR1 is GTSNPN and CDR2 is SVGIG in the germline V gene (reference sequence). V was clipped by 0 bases and J by 4 bases, with 4 bases between them. The CDR3 loop reads CAWSVQGANVLTF. The CDR3 coding sequence is TGTGCCTGGAGTGTACAGGGGGCCAACGTCCTGACTTTC. The full variable domain, with the rest looked up from reference TRBV30 and TRBJ2-6, is SQTIHQWPATLVQPVGSPLSLECTVEGTSNPNLYWYRQAAGRGLQLLFYSVGIGQISSEVPQNLSASRPQDRQFILSSKKLLLSDSGFYLCAWSVQGANVLTFGAGSRLTVL.

The chain carries TRBV18 and TRBJ2-7; perhaps TRBD2 as D (5 bases). This CDR3 has 18 amino acids. V lost 3 bases and J 2 bases, leaving 23 bases between the germline ends. Germline assignment: CDR1 KGHSH and CDR2 LQKENI. The CDR3 loop reads CASSPKLEGPLAAYEQYF. CDR3 nucleotide sequence: TGTGCCAGCTCACCCAAACTAGAGGGTCCACTCGCGGCCTACGAGCAGTACTTC.

This chain connects TRBV20-1 to TRBJ2-2; D is perhaps TRBD2 (5 bases). The V gene lost 0 bases and the J gene lost 6 bases, with 20 bases spanning the gap. The V gene's germline CDR1 is DFQATT and CDR2 SNEGSKA (reference sequence). CDR3 length equals 17 residues. The chain's CDR3 is CSARDTLRSSIAGELFF. The DNA for the CDR3 is TGCAGTGCTAGAGATACCCTGAGATCTAGCATTGCCGGGGAGCTGTTTTTT.

The chain carries TRBV7-9 and TRBJ2-1; D possibly uses TRBD1 or TRBD2 (7 bases each). The CDR3 loop spans 14 amino acids. Looked up from germline, CDR1 is SEHNR and CDR2 is FQNEAQ (reference sequence). Trimming removed 1 base from V and 11 bases from J, with 15 bases in between. DNA of the CDR3: TGTGCCAGCAGCTTAGGACAGGGAGGGGGCCAGCAGTTCTTC. It specifies CASSLGQGGGQQFF. The complete variable domain, with remaining parts taken from reference TRBV7-9 and TRBJ2-1, reads DTGVSQNPRHKITKRGQNVTFRCDPISEHNRLYWYRQTLGQGPEFLTYFQNEAQLEKSRLLSDRFSAERPKGSFSTLEIQRTEQGDSAMYLCASSLGQGGGQQFFGPGTRLTVL.

The rearrangement uses TRBV20-1 and TRBJ2-7, with 8 bases matching TRBD1. This CDR3 has 15 amino acids. Trimming at V came to 3 bases and at J to 3 bases, leaving 10 bases not matched to a gene. Per germline, CDR1 DFQATT and CDR2 SNEGSKA (reference sequence). The chain's CDR3 is CSASPGQGGGYEQYF. Here the CDR3 DNA reads TGCAGTGCTAGCCCCGGACAGGGTGGAGGCTACGAGCAGTACTTC.

The chain joins TRBV6-6 to TRBJ1-1, with D perhaps matching TRBD1 (5 bases). Germline assignment: CDR1 MNHNY and CDR2 SVGAGI (reference sequence). The CDR3 is made up of 14 amino acids. Deletions cut 10 bases from V and 4 bases from J, with 19 bases between. The CDR3 here is CATKWTTQGTEAFF. The CDR3 DNA sequence: TGTGCCACGAAGTGGACTACGCAGGGCACTGAAGCTTTCTTT.

This rearrangement joins TRBV6-5 to TRBJ2-3; D perhaps matches TRBD2 (5 bases). Germline lookup yields CDR1 MNHEY and CDR2 SVGAGI. V lost 8 bases and J 4 bases, leaving 10 bases between the germline ends. This CDR3 has 12 residues. In DNA, the CDR3 is TGTGCCAGCGGCCGGGGTCCAGATACGCAGTATTTT. The encoded protein is CASGRGPDTQYF.